This entry describes one T cell receptor beta chain. Its antigen is not known. Both 60 Vbeta primers and 13 Jbeta primers went into the PCR. Original processing notes: Unique TCR beta chains numbered approximately 80 million in a later analysis, with around 10 million shared. Here immunoSEQ multiplex PCR was the method, and the copy in TCRdb shows in-frame clones only, minus some. V, J and clone size are those of that table, while D and trimming were read from the DNA. The sample carries about 140,000 clones, around 75% recorded once. In germline, CDR1 is LNHNV, CDR2 YYDKDF (reference sequence). The V segment lost 1 base and the J segment 2 bases; nucleotides outside the gene matches: 4. The CDR3 extends over 15 amino acids. The data were taken from a study of cytomegalovirus exposure and HLA in healthy donors. Study findings and constraints: According to reports, the classifier identified cytomegalovirus status with high specificity and sensitivity. Relative to the approximately 680-donor mean, N-insertions were reportedly fewer in an Asian-associated ancestry cluster in a later analysis.

The rearrangement uses TRBV15 and TRBJ2-7; 8 nucleotides agree with TRBD2. The TCR was taken from a man aged 55 to 70 in good health and CMV-seronegative. The sample taken for sequencing was PBMCs. CDR3 coding DNA: TGTGCCACCAGCAGAGTTTTAGCGGGGACCTACGAGCAGTACTTC. Its protein is CATSRVLAGTYEQYF.